What follows are 21 T cell receptor beta chains derived from one specimen sequenced in a study of molecular identifiers for immune sequencing clone quantification. In TCRdb, the PCR reads were re-called with MiXCR into one record per CDR3 protein. The profile shows roughly 100,000 distinct CDR3 sequences, about a third of them singletons. The sample taken for sequencing was naive CD8+ T cells from blood, with Jurkat cell RNA spiked in. This sample's subset: FACS-sorted CD8+CD4-CCR7+CD45RA+ naive T cells. These receptors came from a human donor in good health. Some libraries in this study had Jurkat cell RNA spiked in.

This clonotype was detected a few times. CDR3 region: CASSFTATYEQYF. The CDR3 DNA sequence: TGTGCCAGCAGTTTTACGGCGACCTACGAGCAGTACTTC. The V gene is TRBV28, the J gene TRBJ2-7; no clear D gene. Germline CDR1 MDHEN, CDR2 SYDVKM. The V and J ends lost 3 bases and 2 bases respectively, with 8 bases between them. The CDR3 has 13 residues.

Remarks on this clonotype: As the CDR3 is not closed by the conserved phenylalanine or tryptophan, this likely results from a read error. The J gene is TRBJ2-5, the V gene TRBV4-1; D gene unclear. CDR1 is MGHRA, CDR2 YSYEKL, per germline. V lost 0 bases and J lost 5, with 4 bases in between. The CDR3 is 12 residues long. CDR3 DNA: TGCGCCAGCAGCCAAGATAAGGAGACCCAGTACCTC. It codes for CASSQDKETQYL.

The chain employs TRBV20-1 and TRBJ2-3; TRBD2 matches at 11 bases. The ends lost 5 bases at V and 4 bases at J; junction bases unmatched: 8. Germline V gives CDR1 DFQATT, CDR2 SNEGSKA (reference sequence). The CDR3 is made up of 15 amino acids. The CDR3 spells CSAPPPSGRSDTQYF. The CDR3 DNA is TGCAGTGCTCCTCCGCCTAGCGGGAGGTCAGATACGCAGTATTTT.

This clonotype was detected only a few times. The chain uses TRBV7-9 and TRBJ1-4; TRBD1 might be the D (5 bases). The V end was cut by 5 bases, the J end by 8 bases, with 21 bases between. The germline V gene encodes CDR1 SEHNR and CDR2 FQNEAQ (reference sequence). This CDR3 is built from 16 residues. CDR3 sequence (DNA): TGTGCCAGCAGCCCCCGGCAGGGCGATGTCCAGGAAAAACTGTTTTTT. Translation gives CASSPRQGDVQEKLFF.

The chain recombines TRBV28 with TRBJ2-5, with D hard to call. Germline values: CDR1 MDHEN, CDR2 SYDVKM. V was pared by 5 bases and J by 5 bases, with 15 bases between. CDR3 length: 14 amino acids. CDR3 sequence (DNA): TGTGCCAGCAGTCCCCTGTGGCCAAGGGAGACCCAGTACTTC. It encodes CASSPLWPRETQYF.

Remarks on this clonotype: The conserved phenylalanine or tryptophan normally closing the CDR3 is absent here, so this likely arose from a read error. Because the CDR3's place on the DNA is in doubt, the DNA is left out and the CDR3 is given as listed by TCRdb. This chain's CDR3 is CASRGPTDTQFY. J is TRBJ2-3 and V is TRBV6-5. The CDR3 is 12 amino acids in total, end residues counted. CDR1 and CDR2 from the germline V gene are MNHEY and SVGAGI.

Sample share makes this clonotype medium-sized (0.01 to 0.1%). V gene TRBV6-2 or TRBV6-3 combines with J gene TRBJ2-3; 9 bases agree with TRBD1. The CDR3 contains 17 residues. Germline values: CDR1 MNHEY, CDR2 SVGEGT. Trimming took 0 bases from V and 2 from J; bases not matched to a gene: 6. This CDR3 reads CASSYSTGQGYTDTQYF. The CDR3 DNA is TGTGCCAGCAGTTACTCTACGGGACAGGGATACACAGATACGCAGTATTTT.

This chain connects TRBV28 to TRBJ2-5, with 10 bases aligning to TRBD2. The CDR3 length is 14 residues. V shed 6 bases, J shed 5 bases, and the junction held 6 bases outside the gene matches. Germline CDR1 is MDHEN and CDR2 is SYDVKM. CDR3 residues: CASRGLAGVETQYF. The CDR3 nucleotides read TGTGCCAGCAGGGGTCTAGCGGGAGTGGAGACCCAGTACTTC.

CDR3 DNA: TGTGCCAGTAGCTGGGGGCCGGACATTCAGTACTTC. It codes for CASSWGPDIQYF. V gene TRBV19 combines with J gene TRBJ2-4; maybe TRBD1 (6 bases). The length of the CDR3 is 12 residues. Between the trimmed V and J ends, which lost 6 bases and 8 bases, there was a span of 11 bases. Germline assignment: CDR1 LNHDA and CDR2 SQIVND (reference sequence).

As for this clonotype: A junction end diverges from the germline sequence, so it may reflect a read error. The chain is built from TRBV13 and TRBJ1-5, with a weak D call TRBD1 (5 bases). In germline, CDR1 is PRHDT, CDR2 FYEKMQ (reference sequence). This CDR3 spans 14 amino acids. CDR3 nucleotide sequence: TGTGCCAGCAGCCCGGGGCCGCGCAATCAGCCCCTGCATTTT. The encoded protein is CASSPGPRNQPLHF.

The CDR3 reads CASSEIGANVLTF. The DNA of the CDR3 is TGTGCCAGCAGTGAGATAGGGGCCAACGTCCTGACTTTC. The chain couples TRBV6-5 to TRBJ2-6; no clear D gene. The germline V gene encodes CDR1 MNHEY and CDR2 SVGAGI. With 5 bases removed from V and 4 bases from J, the gap between germline ends came to 6 bases. The CDR3 sequence is 13 residues long.

This clonotype has only a few counts. The rearrangement uses TRBV6-2 or TRBV6-3 and TRBJ1-1; tentative D call: TRBD1 (6 bases). The CDR3 totals 15 residues. V was shortened by 5 bases and J by 4 bases, with 17 bases between the two germline ends. Germline CDR1 and CDR2: MNHEY and SVGEGT. The CDR3 spells CASSHLGTRFTEAFF. CDR3 DNA sequence: TGTGCCAGCAGTCACCTCGGGACAAGGTTCACTGAAGCTTTCTTT.

In this sample, this clonotype turned up many times. The V gene is TRBV7-6, the J gene TRBJ2-5; D is perhaps TRBD2 (5 bases). In germline, CDR1 is SGHVS, CDR2 FNYEAQ. With 1 base removed from V and 5 bases from J, the gap between germline ends came to 11 bases. The CDR3 is made up of 14 amino acids. The CDR3 spells CASSLETSAETQYF. CDR3 DNA: TGTGCCAGCAGCTTAGAAACTAGTGCGGAGACCCAGTACTTC. Filled out from reference TRBV7-6 and TRBJ2-5, the complete variable domain reads GAGVSQSPRYKVTKRGQDVALRCDPISGHVSLYWYRQALGQGPEFLTYFNYEAQQDKSGLPNDRFSAERPEGSISTLTIQRTEQRDSAMYRCASSLETSAETQYFGPGTRLLVL.

This clonotype was seen a handful of times. The chain employs TRBV2 and TRBJ2-3; D possibly uses TRBD1 or TRBD2 (5 bases each). Germline V gene data show CDR1 as SNHLY and CDR2 as FYNNEI. The V gene lost 6 bases and the J gene lost 3 bases, with 7 bases spanning the gap. This CDR3 comprises 12 residues. The CDR3 is CASRWGTDTQYF. The CDR3 DNA is TGTGCCAGCAGATGGGGGACAGATACGCAGTATTTT.

This clonotype came up a few times. The chain is built from TRBV7-2 and TRBJ2-5; possibly TRBD2 for D (6 bases). V was pared by 1 base and J by 2 bases, with 11 bases between. This CDR3 has 15 residues. CDR1 SGHTA and CDR2 FQGNSA come from the germline V gene. CDR3: CASSLELAIQETQYF. The DNA of the CDR3 is TGTGCCAGCAGCTTAGAGCTAGCGATACAAGAGACCCAGTACTTC. Complete variable domain (other parts from reference TRBV7-2 and TRBJ2-5): GAGVSQSPSNKVTEKGKDVELRCDPISGHTALYWYRQSLGQGLEFLIYFQGNSAPDKSGLPSDRFSAERTGGSVSTLTIQRTQQEDSAVYLCASSLELAIQETQYFGPGTRLLVL.

This clonotype was found a few times. This sequence may be a read error, since a much larger clone differs from it by one base. The V call is TRBV29-1, the J call TRBJ2-6, with 8 bases identical to TRBD1. Germline CDR1 is SQVTM and CDR2 is ANQGSEA. The CDR3 spans 15 residues. The CDR3 coding sequence is TGCAGCGCGTGGACAGGGCCCTCTGGGGCCAACGTCCTGCCTTTC. It encodes CSAWTGPSGANVLPF.

The J gene is TRBJ1-2, the V gene TRBV14; D possibly corresponds to TRBD1 (6 bases). The CDR3 totals 13 residues. CDR1 is SGHDN, CDR2 FVKESK, per germline. V lost 8 bases to trimming and J lost 2 bases, with 12 bases between them. The CDR3 sequence is CASGRTGNYGYTF. CDR3 DNA: TGTGCCAGCGGCCGAACAGGGAACTATGGCTACACCTTC.

This clonotype was recorded a few times. The chain couples TRBV11-2 to TRBJ1-5; 8 bases are a match to TRBD1. V lost 5 bases to trimming and J lost 7 bases; unmatched junction nucleotides: 1. The CDR3 sequence is 12 residues long. CDR1 is SGHAT, CDR2 FQNNGV, per germline. The chain's CDR3 is CASSPGGQPQHF. In nucleotides, the CDR3 is TGTGCCAGCAGCCCAGGGGGCCAGCCCCAGCATTTT.

This clonotype was detected a few times. The chain links TRBV4-2 to TRBJ2-1, with D possibly matching TRBD1 (6 bases). Trimming removed 2 bases from V and 4 bases from J, with 12 bases in between. The CDR3 is 15 residues long. The germline gives CDR1 LGHNA, CDR2 YNFKEQ. Written as DNA, the CDR3 is TGTGCCAGCAGCCAAATTACAGGGAGTTACAATGAGCAGTTCTTC. It specifies CASSQITGSYNEQFF.

On this clonotype: Being one base from a much bigger clone, this may be a read error. The rearrangement links TRBV7-2 to TRBJ2-7; the D is unclear. The CDR3 totals 14 residues. Trimming shortened V by 1 base and J by 1 base, and 8 bases separated the two germline ends. Germline V gene data show CDR1 as SGHTA and CDR2 as FQGNSA. As DNA, the CDR3 is TGTGCCAGCAGCTTAGTCAGGCGGTCCTACGAGCAGTACTTC. Translating gives CASSLVRRSYEQYF.

This clonotype has more than one count but fewer than ten. This rearrangement joins TRBV19 to TRBJ1-5, with D uncertain. Trimming left V 6 bases short and J 1 base short, with 13 bases between. The length of the CDR3 is 15 residues. Germline CDR1 LNHDA, CDR2 SQIVND (reference sequence). CDR3 residues: CASRWLGGSNQPQHF. In DNA, the CDR3 is TGTGCCAGTAGGTGGTTGGGAGGGAGCAATCAGCCCCAGCATTTT. Together with reference TRBV19 and TRBJ1-5, the CDR3 gives the full variable domain: DGGITQSPKYLFRKEGQNVTLSCEQNLNHDAMYWYRQDPGQGLRLIYYSQIVNDFQKGDIAEGYSVSREKKESFPLTVTSAQKNPTAFYLCASRWLGGSNQPQHFGDGTRLSIL.